The clone carrying this T cell receptor (beta chain) has just one count. The sample belongs to a study of blood T cell repertoires in COVID-19. On the study more broadly: Samples taken during acute and convalescent COVID-19 were collected in the United States, Italy and Spain. T cells, B-cell-depleted T cells, or PBMCs supplied cDNA or gDNA.

The method was immunoSEQ multiplex PCR; TCRdb's version includes in-frame clones alone and lacks a portion of them. Of some 380,000 clones listed, almost 90% are singletons. Deletions cut 0 bases from V and 3 bases from J, with 8 bases between. Germline V CDR1 and CDR2: LGHNA, YSLEER. The CDR3 is 14 amino acids. The TCR originated in a man aged 18-30 years with active or convalescent COVID-19. This rearrangement joins TRBV4-3 to TRBJ1-1; no reliable D call. Sequenced sample: peripheral blood. In nucleotides, the CDR3 is TGCGCCAGCAGCCAAGATCGACTGGACACTGAAGCTTTCTTT. Translation gives CASSQDRLDTEAFF.